These 28 T cell receptor beta chains originate from one sample sequenced in a study of identifying expanded T cells in peripheral blood. TCRdb's table, derived via immunoSEQ multiplex PCR, lists solely in-frame clones and lacks some. The repertoire holds tens of thousands of clones, around 91% seen once, with around 2.7% in the top ten. The sample taken for sequencing was blood. The receptors were gathered from a person between 18 and 69 years old in good health.

The V call is TRBV15, the J call TRBJ1-3; 9 bases are shared with TRBD1. Germline lookup yields CDR1 LNHNV and CDR2 YYDKDF (reference sequence). The junction had 4 bases not matched to a gene; V was cut back by 9 bases and J by 1 base. The CDR3 length is 14 residues. CDR3 protein: CATGDRESGNTIYF. DNA for the CDR3: TGTGCCACGGGGGACAGGGAGTCTGGAAACACCATATATTTT.

The rearrangement uses TRBV28 and TRBJ2-1; D gene unclear. The CDR3 totals 12 residues. Looked up from germline, CDR1 is MDHEN and CDR2 is SYDVKM. Between the trimmed V and J ends, which lost 5 bases and 9 bases, there was a span of 11 bases. The CDR3 nucleotides are TGTGCCAGCAGTCTTAGTAGGACTGAGCAGTTCTTC. Protein sequence: CASSLSRTEQFF.

This chain joins TRBV10-3 and TRBJ1-4; 12 nucleotides match TRBD1. With V trimmed by 0 bases and J by 7 bases, 0 bases remained unmatched. This CDR3 region has 15 residues. Per germline, CDR1 ENHRY and CDR2 SYGVKD. This CDR3 reads CAISESGQGAEKLFF. The CDR3 DNA follows: TGTGCCATCAGTGAGTCGGGACAGGGGGCTGAAAAACTGTTTTTT.

By sample share, this clone is medium-sized (0.01 to 0.1%). This chain links TRBV2 with TRBJ2-7; D remains ambiguous. CDR1 and CDR2 from the germline V gene are SNHLY and FYNNEI. Trimming removed 4 bases at V and 2 bases at J, with 6 bases between. CDR3 length: 12 residues. CDR3 DNA: TGTGCCAGCAGTGCGACGCCCTACGAGCAGTACTTC. Its protein is CASSATPYEQYF.

The J gene is TRBJ2-5, the V gene TRBV11-2, with TRBD2 as a possible D gene (6 bases). The DNA end is a closer match to TRBJ2-7, so the J assignment may be wrong. CDR1 SGHAT and CDR2 FQNNGV come from the germline V gene. This CDR3 comprises 12 residues. The CDR3 protein is CASSLGRYEQYF. The CDR3 DNA reads as TGTGCCAGCAGTCTCGGGAGATACGAGCAGTACTTC.

Only one count was recorded for this clone. This chain connects TRBV7-2 to TRBJ2-5, with D perhaps matching TRBD1 or TRBD2 (5 bases each). V dropped 5 bases and J dropped 4 bases, with 14 bases sitting between them. The CDR3 contains 14 residues. Germline V gene lookup returns CDR1 SGHTA and CDR2 FQGNSA. The CDR3 sequence is CASSRAGRRETQYF. Written as DNA, the CDR3 is TGTGCCAGCAGCCGAGCAGGGAGACGAGAGACCCAGTACTTC.

The count of this clone is one. The genes are TRBV6-5 and TRBJ1-2, with D possibly being TRBD1 (6 bases). CDR1 and CDR2 from the germline V gene are MNHEY and SVGAGI. CDR3 length: 14 residues. V lost 7 bases, J lost 7 bases, and 19 bases lay in between. For the CDR3, the DNA is TGTGCCAGCACCCAACCGGGACACGGCCGTGGCTACACCTTC. This sequence encodes CASTQPGHGRGYTF.

DNA of the CDR3: TGTGCCATCAGTGACCCCAGACAGAATACCTACGAGCAGTACTTC. It translates to CAISDPRQNTYEQYF. This chain uses TRBV10-3 with TRBJ2-7; possibly TRBD1 for D (5 bases). The CDR3 spans 15 residues. CDR1 is ENHRY, CDR2 SYGVKD, per germline. V lost 3 bases, J lost 2 bases, and 14 bases lay in between.

This clone was found once. The rearrangement uses TRBV7-2 and TRBJ2-3; a possible D gene is TRBD2 (6 bases). The CDR3 has 14 residues. The ends were cut back, 5 bases at V and 2 bases at J, with 11 bases in the middle. In germline, CDR1 is SGHTA, CDR2 FQGNSA. The CDR3 DNA is TGTGCCAGCAGCAGCGGGCTACACACAGATACGCAGTATTTT. It translates to CASSSGLHTDTQYF. The whole variable domain, remainder taken from reference TRBV7-2 and TRBJ2-3, is GAGVSQSPSNKVTEKGKDVELRCDPISGHTALYWYRQSLGQGLEFLIYFQGNSAPDKSGLPSDRFSAERTGGSVSTLTIQRTQQEDSAVYLCASSSGLHTDTQYFGPGTRLTVL.

The V call is TRBV5-8, the J call TRBJ1-2; 8 bases match TRBD1. Germline V lookup: CDR1 SGHTS, CDR2 YDEGEE. After removal of 4 bases from V and 8 bases from J, the junction contained 4 bases not matched to a gene. This CDR3 has 12 residues. In DNA, the CDR3 is TGTGCCAGCAGCCCACGGGACAGGGGCTACACCTTC. It specifies CASSPRDRGYTF.

This clone has only a few counts. The V gene is TRBV7-9, the J gene TRBJ1-2; a weak D match, TRBD1 (5 bases). V was shortened by 4 bases and J by 5 bases, with 11 bases between the two germline ends. Germline-derived CDR1 and CDR2 are SEHNR and FQNEAQ (reference sequence). The CDR3 sequence is 13 residues long. The DNA for the CDR3 is TGTGCCAGCAGCTCCCGACAGAGTTATGGCTACACCTTC. This encodes CASSSRQSYGYTF.

This rearrangement joins TRBV7-2 to TRBJ2-7; D might be TRBD1 or TRBD2, each matching 5 bases. Germline lookup yields CDR1 SGHTA and CDR2 FQGNSA. The CDR3 loop spans 15 amino acids. Deletions cut 2 bases from V and 2 bases from J, with 13 bases between. DNA of the CDR3: TGTGCCAGCAGCTTAACCGGGACCAGCACCTACGAGCAGTACTTC. Its protein is CASSLTGTSTYEQYF.

This rearrangement joins TRBV6-6 to TRBJ1-1; no reliable D call. CDR3 length: 12 amino acids. Germline CDR1 MNHNY, CDR2 SVGAGI (reference sequence). The germline V and J ends were trimmed by 1 base and 0 bases, with 0 bases remaining between them. The CDR3 DNA reads as TGTGCCAGCAGTTACTTGAACACTGAAGCTTTCTTT. It codes for CASSYLNTEAFF.

This chain connects TRBV29-1 to TRBJ2-1, with TRBD1 matching 9 bases. This CDR3 is 14 amino acids long. CDR1 and CDR2 from the germline V gene are SQVTM and ANQGSEA. V trimming: 7 bases; J trimming: 3 bases; junction bases outside the gene matches: 7. Here the CDR3 DNA reads TGCAGCGCATCTGGACAGGGGTACTACAATGAGCAGTTCTTC. It encodes CSASGQGYYNEQFF.

This clone was observed once. The rearrangement uses TRBV6-6 and TRBJ2-2, with D unclear. The V end lost 6 bases, the J end lost 4 bases, and 6 bases lay between the germline ends. CDR3 length: 12 amino acids. Germline CDR1 reads MNHNY; CDR2 reads SVGAGI (reference sequence). The CDR3 protein is CASSQVTGELFF. As DNA, the CDR3 is TGTGCCAGCAGCCAGGTCACCGGGGAGCTGTTTTTT.

This chain links TRBV5-6 with TRBJ2-3; TRBD1 matches 9 bases. The V segment lost 4 bases and the J segment 2 bases; nucleotides outside the gene matches: 5. Germline V gene lookup returns CDR1 SGHDT and CDR2 YYEEEE. The CDR3 totals 15 residues. The CDR3 sequence is CASSRTGVSTDTQYF. DNA for the CDR3: TGTGCCAGCAGCCGGACAGGGGTGTCCACAGATACGCAGTATTTT.

This sequence joins TRBV4-3 and TRBJ2-7; D remains unclear. The germline CDR1 and CDR2 sequences are LGHNA and YSLEER. Between the trimmed V and J ends, which lost 2 bases and 2 bases, there was a span of 13 bases. The CDR3 is made up of 15 amino acids. CDR3 nucleotides: TGCGCCAGCAGCCAATCGGCCGCCCGAGCCTACGAGCAGTACTTC. The encoded protein is CASSQSAARAYEQYF.

V usage is TRBV6-1 and J usage is TRBJ1-3; D call uncertain. The V end lost 3 bases, the J end lost 4 bases, and 4 bases lay between the germline ends. The germline CDR1 and CDR2 sequences are MNHNS and SASEGT. The CDR3 sequence is 12 residues long. The CDR3 is CASSDVGNTIYF. The CDR3 region has the DNA TGTGCCAGCAGTGACGTAGGAAACACCATATATTTT.

This sequence joins TRBV6-5 and TRBJ1-2, with D hard to call. The germline V gene has CDR1 MNHEY and CDR2 SVGAGI. V lost 6 bases, J lost 8 bases, and 16 bases lay in between. This CDR3 comprises 13 residues. The CDR3 DNA is TGTGCCAGCAGGGGGTTCCCCGAAGGGGGCTACACCTTC. This codes for CASRGFPEGGYTF.

This chain links TRBV6-1 with TRBJ2-1; unclear D gene. CDR1 MNHNS and CDR2 SASEGT come from the germline V gene. Trimming stripped 2 bases from V and 0 bases from J, with 11 bases between. The CDR3 totals 16 residues. CDR3 in DNA: TGTGCCAGCAGTGAATTAGCTGCCAGCTCCTACAATGAGCAGTTCTTC. It encodes CASSELAASSYNEQFF.

The rearrangement links TRBV7-3 to TRBJ2-7, with 12 positions matching TRBD2. The trim removed 5 bases at V and 2 bases at J, leaving 4 bases unmatched. The V gene's germline CDR1 is SGHTA and CDR2 FQGTGA. There are 15 residues in the CDR3. This chain's CDR3 is CASSPGLAGPYEQYF. The CDR3, as DNA: TGTGCCAGCAGCCCCGGACTAGCGGGACCCTACGAGCAGTACTTC.

This clone was recorded only once. The chain employs TRBV7-9 and TRBJ2-2; 10 bases are shared with TRBD1. CDR1 SEHNR and CDR2 FQNEAQ come from the germline V gene (reference sequence). V lost 6 bases, J lost 7 bases, and 8 bases stayed unmatched. This CDR3 spans 15 amino acids. The CDR3 nucleotides are TGTGCCAGCAGTGACCCGGGACAGGGGATCGGGGAGCTGTTTTTT. It specifies CASSDPGQGIGELFF.

The chain is built from TRBV28 and TRBJ1-5; D unclear. The CDR3 length is 12 residues. The germline CDR1 and CDR2 sequences are MDHEN and SYDVKM. V lost 2 bases, J lost 5 bases, and 4 bases lay in between. The CDR3 reads CASSLVDQPQHF. As DNA, the CDR3 is TGTGCCAGCAGTTTAGTAGATCAGCCCCAGCATTTT.

The chain carries TRBV29-1 and TRBJ2-3; perhaps TRBD2 as D (6 bases). Trimming left V 5 bases short and J 2 bases short, with 14 bases between. Germline V gives CDR1 SQVTM, CDR2 ANQGSEA. The CDR3 consists of 14 residues. For the CDR3, the DNA is TGCAGCGTTCCTCTAGCGATGGCCACAGATACGCAGTATTTT. This gives the protein CSVPLAMATDTQYF.

Here the CDR3 DNA reads TGTGCCAGTAGTGTCACCGGGACAGGGGGCGCAGTAGGGGAGCTGTTTTTT. It encodes CASSVTGTGGAVGELFF. The chain has TRBV19 and TRBJ2-2, with 12 bases lining up with TRBD1. The CDR3 is 17 residues long. The trim removed 5 bases at V and 8 bases at J, leaving 12 bases unmatched. Per the germline V gene, CDR1 is LNHDA and CDR2 is SQIVND (reference sequence).

This sequence joins TRBV5-8 and TRBJ2-7; tentatively, D is TRBD1 or TRBD2 (5 bases each). The V end lost 0 bases, the J end lost 6 bases, and 10 bases lay between the germline ends. This CDR3 has 13 amino acids. Looked up from germline, CDR1 is SGHTS and CDR2 is YDEGEE. In nucleotides, the CDR3 is TGTGCCAGCAGCTTGGGCAGAGGGGCCGAGCAGTACTTC. Protein: CASSLGRGAEQYF.

This clone was observed once. The gene calls are TRBV7-9 and TRBJ2-7; D unclear. CDR3 size: 11 residues. Germline-derived CDR1 and CDR2 are SEHNR and FQNEAQ (reference sequence). Trimming removed 5 bases at V and 4 bases at J, with 6 bases between. As DNA, the CDR3 is TGTGCCAGCAGCCCAAATTACGAGCAGTACTTC. This encodes CASSPNYEQYF.

The CDR3 nucleotides read TGTGCCAGCAGTTTAGGAGGGAGGGCCTCCTACGAGCAGTACTTC. This gives the protein CASSLGGRASYEQYF. V and J are TRBV28 and TRBJ2-7, with 7 bases that match TRBD2. There are 15 residues in the CDR3. CDR1 MDHEN and CDR2 SYDVKM come from the germline V gene. V trimming: 2 bases; J trimming: 0 bases; junction bases outside the gene matches: 4.